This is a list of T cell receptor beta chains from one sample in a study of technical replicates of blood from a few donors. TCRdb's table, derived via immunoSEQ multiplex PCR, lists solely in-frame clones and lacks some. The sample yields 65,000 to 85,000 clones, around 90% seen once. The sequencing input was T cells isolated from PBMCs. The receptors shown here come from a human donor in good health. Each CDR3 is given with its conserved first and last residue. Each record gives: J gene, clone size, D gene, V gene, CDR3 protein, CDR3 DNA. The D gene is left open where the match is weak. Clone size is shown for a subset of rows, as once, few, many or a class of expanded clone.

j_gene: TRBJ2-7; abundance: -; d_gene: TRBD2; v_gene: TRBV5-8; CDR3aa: CASSLAGGGYEQYF; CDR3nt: TGTGCCAGCAGCTTGGCTGGGGGAGGGTACGAGCAGTACTTC
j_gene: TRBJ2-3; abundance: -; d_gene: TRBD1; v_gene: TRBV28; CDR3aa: CASSLTGTGVDTQYF; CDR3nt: TGTGCCAGCAGTTTAACCGGGACAGGGGTAGATACGCAGTATTTT
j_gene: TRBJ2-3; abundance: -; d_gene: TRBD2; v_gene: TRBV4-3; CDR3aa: CASSQDLAGYTDTQYF; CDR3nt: TGCGCCAGCAGCCAAGATTTAGCGGGCTATACAGATACGCAGTATTTT
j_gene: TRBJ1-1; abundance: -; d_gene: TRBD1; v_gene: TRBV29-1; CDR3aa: CSPSQGGNTEAFF; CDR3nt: TGCAGCCCCTCACAGGGGGGGAACACTGAAGCTTTCTTT
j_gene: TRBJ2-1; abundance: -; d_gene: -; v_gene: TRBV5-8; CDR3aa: CASSLAGGGSYNEQFF; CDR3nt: TGTGCCAGCAGCTTGGCCGGAGGAGGGTCCTACAATGAGCAGTTCTTC
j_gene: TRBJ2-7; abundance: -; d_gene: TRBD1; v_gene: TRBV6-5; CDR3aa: CASSRDRGETYEQYF; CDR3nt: TGTGCCAGCAGCAGGGACAGGGGAGAGACCTACGAGCAGTACTTC
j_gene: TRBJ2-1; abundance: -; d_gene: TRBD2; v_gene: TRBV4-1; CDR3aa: CASSQGTGTSGNHEQFF; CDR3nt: TGCGCCAGCAGCCAAGGTACTGGGACTAGCGGTAACCATGAGCAGTTCTTC
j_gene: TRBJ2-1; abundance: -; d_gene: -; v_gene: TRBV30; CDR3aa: CAWIRRGGYNEQFF; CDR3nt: TGTGCCTGGATACGGAGGGGGGGCTACAATGAGCAGTTCTTC
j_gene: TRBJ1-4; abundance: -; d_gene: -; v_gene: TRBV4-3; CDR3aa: CASSHPGEGANEKLFF; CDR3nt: TGCGCCAGCAGCCACCCCGGGGAGGGGGCTAATGAAAAACTGTTTTTT
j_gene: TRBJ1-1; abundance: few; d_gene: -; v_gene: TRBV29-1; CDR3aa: CSVDTGLNTEAFF; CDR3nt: TGCAGCGTTGACACAGGGTTGAACACTGAAGCTTTCTTT
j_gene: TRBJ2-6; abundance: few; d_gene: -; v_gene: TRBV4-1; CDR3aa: CASSQEQSSFSGANVLTF; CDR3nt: TGCGCCAGCAGCCAAGAACAGTCCTCCTTCTCTGGGGCCAACGTCCTGACTTTC